This TCR beta chain was recorded in a study of shared clonotypes between healthy human individuals. For the study at large: Three men and a couple of women, aged 18 to 49, were donors.

The V gene's germline CDR1 is SGHVS and CDR2 FQNEAQ. This CDR3 region has 16 residues. V lost 4 bases and J 0 bases, leaving 13 bases between the germline ends. As for this clone: What it binds is unknown.

Study-wide findings and caveats: Estimated richness values were generally larger in naive subsets than in memory subsets.

The naive CD8 fraction comprised CD45RO-negative cells positively selected for CCR7 and excluded terminally differentiated effector memory CD45RA+ cells. Nashville, Tennessee was home to all donors, each a Caucasian adult. Some clones are missing from TCRdb's copy, which holds only in-frame ones; the method was immunoSEQ multiplex PCR. The sample has around 700,000 clones, around 92% seen once. Material: naive CD8+ T cells sorted from blood. V and J are TRBV7-8 and TRBJ1-5, with D unresolved. This clonotype originated in a man aged 30 to 45 in good health. In nucleotides, the CDR3 is TGTGCCAGCAGCTCCTGGGGAGCAGATAGCAATCAGCCCCAGCATTTT. Translated, it gives CASSSWGADSNQPQHF.